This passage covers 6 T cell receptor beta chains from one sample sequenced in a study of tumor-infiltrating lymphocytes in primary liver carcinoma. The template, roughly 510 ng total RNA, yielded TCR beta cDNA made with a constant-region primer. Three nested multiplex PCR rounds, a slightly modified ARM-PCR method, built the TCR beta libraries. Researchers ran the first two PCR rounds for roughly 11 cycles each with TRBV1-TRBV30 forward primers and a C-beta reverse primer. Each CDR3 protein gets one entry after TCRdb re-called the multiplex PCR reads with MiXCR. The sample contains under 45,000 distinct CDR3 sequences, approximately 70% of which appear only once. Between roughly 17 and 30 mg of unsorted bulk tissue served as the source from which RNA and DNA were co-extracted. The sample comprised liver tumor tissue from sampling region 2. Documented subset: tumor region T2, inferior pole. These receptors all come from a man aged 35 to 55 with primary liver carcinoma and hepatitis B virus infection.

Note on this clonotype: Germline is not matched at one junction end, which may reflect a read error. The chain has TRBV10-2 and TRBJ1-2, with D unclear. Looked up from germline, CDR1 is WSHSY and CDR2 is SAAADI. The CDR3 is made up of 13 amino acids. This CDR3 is CTSSEIVNYGYTF. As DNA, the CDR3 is TGCACCAGCAGTGAAATCGTTAACTACGGCTACACCTTC.

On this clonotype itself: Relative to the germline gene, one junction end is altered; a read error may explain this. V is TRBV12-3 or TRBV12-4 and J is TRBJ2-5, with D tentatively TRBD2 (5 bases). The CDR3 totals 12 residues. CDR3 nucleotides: TGTGCTAGCAGTTTAGCGCATGAGACCCAGTACTTC. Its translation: CASSLAHETQYF.

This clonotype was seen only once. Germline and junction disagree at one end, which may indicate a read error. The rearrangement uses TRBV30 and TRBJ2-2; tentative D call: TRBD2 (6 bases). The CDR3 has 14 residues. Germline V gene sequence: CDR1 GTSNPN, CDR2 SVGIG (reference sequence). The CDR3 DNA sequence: TGTGCCTGGAGGGGGGGAGTGGGAACCGGGGAGCTATTTTTT. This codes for CAWRGGVGTGELFF.

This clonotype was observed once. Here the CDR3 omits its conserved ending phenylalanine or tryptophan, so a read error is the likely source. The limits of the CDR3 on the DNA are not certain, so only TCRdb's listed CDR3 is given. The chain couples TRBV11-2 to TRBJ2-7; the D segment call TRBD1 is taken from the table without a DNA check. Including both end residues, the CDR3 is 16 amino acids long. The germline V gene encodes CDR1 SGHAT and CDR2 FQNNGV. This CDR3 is CASSLAGGPFNYEQYS.

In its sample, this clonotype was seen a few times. CDR3 coding DNA: TGCAGCGTGAAGTTTAGTAGAAACACCATATATTTT. The encoded protein is CSVKFSRNTIYF. The chain recombines TRBV29-1 with TRBJ1-3; D unresolved. V dropped 6 bases and J dropped 5 bases, with 11 bases sitting between them. This CDR3 has 12 amino acids. Germline values: CDR1 SQVTM, CDR2 ANQGSEA.

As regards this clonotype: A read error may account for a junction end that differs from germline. The CDR3 bases are TGTGTCAGCAGCCCCGACAGGGTATCGGCCTACGAACAGTACTTC. Protein sequence: CVSSPDRVSAYEQYF. This chain links TRBV14 with TRBJ2-7; 7 bases agree with TRBD1. Germline loops: CDR1 SGHDN, CDR2 FVKESK. The CDR3 sequence is 15 residues long.